Following are 21 T cell receptor beta chains from one sample sequenced in a study of lymphopenia after photon versus proton radiotherapy. Some clones are missing from TCRdb's copy, which holds only in-frame ones; the method was immunoSEQ multiplex PCR. Here the sample spans around 63,000 clones, 85% to 90% being singletons. The material sequenced was peripheral blood, taken from a patient treated with proton-based radiotherapy. These receptors originate from an older man with esophageal cancer.

This chain joins TRBV6-1 and TRBJ2-7; D remains ambiguous. This CDR3 is built from 14 residues. CDR1 and CDR2 (germline): MNHNS, SASEGT. The V end lost 0 bases, the J end lost 2 bases, and 8 bases lay between the germline ends. The CDR3 region has the DNA TGTGCCAGCAGTGAAGCGCGGCCAACCTACGAGCAGTACTTC. Its translation is CASSEARPTYEQYF.

This clone came up a few times. The gene calls are TRBV28 and TRBJ2-6, with unresolved D. V lost 7 bases and J 0 bases, leaving 7 bases between the germline ends. Germline CDR1 MDHEN, CDR2 SYDVKM. The CDR3 runs 14 residues. The CDR3 DNA reads TGTGCCAGCACTACACCCTCTGGGGCCAACGTCCTGACTTTC. It encodes CASTTPSGANVLTF. The full variable domain, with the rest looked up from reference TRBV28 and TRBJ2-6, is DVKVTQSSRYLVKRTGEKVFLECVQDMDHENMFWYRQDPGLGLRLIYFSYDVKMKEKGDIPEGYSVSREKKERFSLILESASTNQTSMYLCASTTPSGANVLTFGAGSRLTVL.

The chain carries TRBV7-9 and TRBJ2-1; no reliable D call. Trimming cost V 1 base and J 5 bases, with 6 bases left between them. This CDR3 region has 13 residues. The V gene's germline CDR1 is SEHNR and CDR2 FQNEAQ (reference sequence). CDR3 protein: CASSLVTDNEQFF. The CDR3 DNA is TGTGCCAGCAGCTTAGTCACGGACAATGAGCAGTTCTTC.

The chain joins TRBV7-9 to TRBJ2-2; 10 positions match TRBD2. This CDR3 is 16 amino acids long. Germline V gene lookup returns CDR1 SEHNR and CDR2 FQNEAQ (reference sequence). The ends lost 3 bases at V and 4 bases at J; junction bases unmatched: 5. As DNA, the CDR3 is TGTGCCAGCAGCTTCCCTAGCGGGAGTGTCACCGGGGAGCTGTTTTTT. It specifies CASSFPSGSVTGELFF.

The V call is TRBV19, the J call TRBJ1-5; a possible D gene is TRBD1 (5 bases). The V end was cut by 3 bases, the J end by 1 base, with 19 bases between. CDR3 length: 18 amino acids. Germline V gives CDR1 LNHDA, CDR2 SQIVND (reference sequence). CDR3 DNA: TGTGCCAGTAGTATTATGGGGAAGTTAGGGGTCAGCAATCAGCCCCAGCATTTT. Its translation: CASSIMGKLGVSNQPQHF.

V and J are TRBV15 and TRBJ2-7; possibly TRBD1 for D (5 bases). The CDR3 is 15 amino acids. Trimming shortened V by 2 bases and J by 6 bases, and 17 bases separated the two germline ends. The germline V gene encodes CDR1 LNHNV and CDR2 YYDKDF (reference sequence). CDR3 sequence: CATSRSLSSGSEQYF. DNA of the CDR3: TGTGCCACCAGCAGATCTCTCAGTTCAGGGTCCGAGCAGTACTTC.

This clone was detected only once. CDR3 sequence: CATSRWGDRDYNEQFF. The CDR3 DNA reads as TGTGCCACCAGCAGATGGGGGGATAGGGATTACAATGAGCAGTTCTTC. This chain joins TRBV15 and TRBJ2-1; perhaps TRBD2 as D (6 bases). There are 16 residues in the CDR3. V was trimmed by 2 bases and J by 4 bases, leaving 15 bases between them. CDR1 is LNHNV and CDR2 is YYDKDF in the germline V gene (reference sequence).

The chain recombines TRBV10-3 with TRBJ1-1, with 9 nucleotides matching TRBD1. Per the germline V gene, CDR1 is ENHRY and CDR2 is SYGVKD. This CDR3 is built from 13 residues. Losses at the gene ends were 4 bases for V and 5 bases for J; bases not matched to a gene: 2. CDR3 amino acids: CAISGTGATEAFF. In nucleotides, the CDR3 is TGTGCCATCAGTGGGACAGGGGCAACTGAAGCTTTCTTT.

The chain carries TRBV19 and TRBJ2-7, with 9 bases lining up with TRBD1. The CDR3 is made up of 14 amino acids. Germline values: CDR1 LNHDA, CDR2 SQIVND (reference sequence). V was pared by 3 bases and J by 4 bases, with 4 bases of the junction left unmatched. DNA of the CDR3: TGTGCCAGTAGTATCCGGACAGGGGCATACGAGCAGTACTTC. Translated: CASSIRTGAYEQYF.

About this clone: The junction shows a germline mismatch at one end, possibly a read error. The chain joins TRBV7-2 to TRBJ2-5; a weak D match, TRBD2 (6 bases). Germline lookup yields CDR1 SGHTA and CDR2 FQGNSA. CDR3 length equals 13 residues. The CDR3 loop is CASSYQGRETRYF. In nucleotides, the CDR3 is TGTGCCAGCAGCTATCAGGGACGGGAGACCCGGTACTTC.

The rearrangement links TRBV15 to TRBJ2-2; 10 bases are a match to TRBD2. Germline CDR1 reads LNHNV; CDR2 reads YYDKDF (reference sequence). This CDR3 region has 16 residues. Trimming at V came to 1 base and at J to 3 bases, leaving 2 bases not matched to a gene. CDR3 in amino acids: CATSRASGSYTGELFF. The CDR3 DNA follows: TGTGCCACCAGCAGAGCTAGCGGGAGCTACACCGGGGAGCTGTTTTTT.

The rearrangement links TRBV2 to TRBJ2-7, with a weak D call TRBD1 (6 bases). Germline V gene lookup returns CDR1 SNHLY and CDR2 FYNNEI. This CDR3 has 15 amino acids. V was trimmed by 4 bases and J by 1 base, leaving 14 bases between them. For the CDR3, the DNA is TGTGCCAGCAGTGGGACAGACACTATTTCCTACGAGCAGTACTTC. It translates to CASSGTDTISYEQYF.

The chain joins TRBV11-2 to TRBJ2-7; D may match TRBD1 or TRBD2 (5 bases each). Looked up from germline, CDR1 is SGHAT and CDR2 is FQNNGV. Trimming pared 2 bases from V and 7 bases from J, leaving 21 bases between. There are 16 residues in the CDR3. The CDR3 bases are TGTGCCAGCAGCTTATTTGATTGGACACCAAGCGGAGAGCAGTACTTC. It specifies CASSLFDWTPSGEQYF. Combining the CDR3 with reference TRBV11-2 and TRBJ2-7 gives the whole variable domain EAGVAQSPRYKIIEKRQSVAFWCNPISGHATLYWYQQILGQGPKLLIQFQNNGVVDDSQLPKDRFSAERLKGVDSTLKIQPAKLEDSAVYLCASSLFDWTPSGEQYFGPGTRLTVT.

The V and J genes are TRBV7-9 and TRBJ2-3, with 9 bases lining up with TRBD1. V shed 8 bases and J 2 bases; nucleotides not matched to a gene: 5. Per germline, CDR1 SEHNR and CDR2 FQNEAQ (reference sequence). The CDR3 spans 14 residues. CDR3 sequence (DNA): TGTGCCAGCGGGCGGACAGGGGCCACAGATACGCAGTATTTT. Its translation: CASGRTGATDTQYF.

The chain combines TRBV7-6 with TRBJ1-2; no definite D call. CDR1 and CDR2 from the germline V gene are SGHVS and FNYEAQ. V lost 5 bases, J lost 5 bases, and 6 bases lay in between. The CDR3 loop spans 11 amino acids. CDR3: CASSDRYGYTF. As DNA, the CDR3 is TGTGCCAGCAGCGATCGGTATGGCTACACCTTC.

The genes are TRBV12-2 and TRBJ2-3; the tabulated D call, TRBD2, remains unverified against the DNA. TRBV12-2 counts as a pseudogene. The CDR3 has 18 residues. DNA for the CDR3: TGTGCAAGTCGCCCCCCCTCTCGCCGGGACTCTATCACAGATACGCAGTATTTT. Protein: CASRPPSRRDSITDTQYF.

This clone turned up a few times. This chain connects TRBV4-3 to TRBJ1-5; D is unresolved. The germline V gene has CDR1 LGHNA and CDR2 YSLEER. There are 15 residues in the CDR3. Trimming pared 0 bases from V and 6 bases from J, leaving 12 bases between. CDR3 protein: CASSQDLAGFQPQHF. Written as DNA, the CDR3 is TGCGCCAGCAGCCAAGATCTTGCGGGATTTCAGCCCCAGCATTTT.

The V call is TRBV5-1, the J call TRBJ2-1, with 11 bases lining up with TRBD2. The CDR3 runs to 15 residues. The trim removed 6 bases at V and 6 bases at J, leaving 8 bases unmatched. From germline, CDR1 is SGHRS and CDR2 YFSETQ. Here the CDR3 reads CASTLSGGAGNEQFF. CDR3 DNA sequence: TGCGCCAGCACCCTTAGCGGGGGGGCGGGCAATGAGCAGTTCTTC. Full variable domain (missing parts from reference TRBV5-1 and TRBJ2-1): KAGVTQTPRYLIKTRGQQVTLSCSPISGHRSVSWYQQTPGQGLQFLFEYFSETQRNKGNFPGRFSGRQFSNSRSEMNVSTLELGDSALYLCASTLSGGAGNEQFFGPGTRLTVL.

This chain connects TRBV2 to TRBJ1-1; D not resolved. From germline, CDR1 is SNHLY and CDR2 FYNNEI. This CDR3 contains 13 residues. The V gene lost 3 bases and the J gene lost 10 bases, with 15 bases spanning the gap. CDR3 sequence (DNA): TGTGCCAGCAGTGATGTTCGCAATTCCGGAGCTTTCTTT. Encoded protein: CASSDVRNSGAFF.

The V gene is TRBV11-2, the J gene TRBJ2-7, with 8 bases lining up with TRBD2. The germline V gene has CDR1 SGHAT and CDR2 FQNNGV. The CDR3 has 14 amino acids. V gave up 4 bases and J gave up 6 bases; unmatched junction bases: 8. The CDR3 region has the DNA TGTGCCAGCAGCTCGACCGGGAGGGCCGTCGAGCAGTACTTC. Protein: CASSSTGRAVEQYF.

This chain joins TRBV11-2 and TRBJ2-3; 9 bases agree with TRBD2. After removal of 5 bases from V and 2 bases from J, the junction contained 8 bases not matched to a gene. Germline V gene data show CDR1 as SGHAT and CDR2 as FQNNGV. This CDR3 comprises 16 residues. This chain's CDR3 is CASSIASGGPTDTQYF. CDR3 coding DNA: TGTGCCAGCAGCATAGCGAGCGGGGGGCCCACAGATACGCAGTATTTT.